This T cell receptor beta chain was captured by sequencing in a study of OX40 agonist ivuxolimab in advanced cancers. Clones were read by immunoSEQ multiplex PCR, and TCRdb kept only the in-frame ones, dropping some. In the table there are about 38,000 clones, about four fifths of which are singletons. Findings and limits, study-wide: Normalized expansion of T-cell clones was also low for some nonresponders. Determination of antigen specificity was not performed for the expanded peripheral T cells.

A remark on this clone: Its cognate antigen is unknown.

Anyone with autoimmune disease history or systemic immunosuppression was excluded. Germline loops: CDR1 SNHLY, CDR2 FYNNEI. The CDR3 consists of 15 residues. V lost 5 bases and J lost 8, with 18 bases in between. The sequence was obtained from an adult with an advanced solid tumor such as melanoma, head and neck, liver or kidney cancer. The sample consisted of CD4+ or CD8+ T cells sorted from blood, taken in a trial of the OX40 agonist ivuxolimab. This rearrangement joins TRBV2 to TRBJ1-4; the D gene is possibly TRBD1 (5 bases). CDR3 in DNA: TGTGCCAGCAGTAAGACCAGGGAGGGTCAGGAAAAACTGTTTTTT. This translates into CASSKTREGQEKLFF. The full variable domain, with the rest looked up from reference TRBV2 and TRBJ1-4, is EPEVTQTPSHQVTQMGQEVILRCVPISNHLYFYWYRQILGQKVEFLVSFYNNEISEKSEIFDDQFSVERPDGSNFTLKIRSTKLEDSAMYFCASSKTREGQEKLFFGSGTQLSVL.